This T cell receptor (beta chain) was sequenced for a study of cytomegalovirus exposure and HLA in healthy donors. General study points: A list of around 160 TCR beta chains associated with cytomegalovirus was given. The authors later found most CMV-associated TCR beta chains appeared HLA-restricted. An analysis done earlier found most TCR beta V segments productive about 87% or about 30% of the time.

Germline V gene lookup returns CDR1 MNHEY and CDR2 SVGAGI. This CDR3 comprises 14 residues. V was pared by 4 bases and J by 1 base, with 8 bases between. The PCR made use of 60 Vbeta and 13 Jbeta primers. The data were produced by immunoSEQ multiplex PCR, yet TCRdb's version contains in-frame clones alone and is incomplete. The sample gives roughly 190,000 clones, roughly three quarters of which show up once; roughly 1.5% is in the top ten. This clone was detected once. What it binds is unknown. What was sequenced was PBMCs. The rearrangement uses TRBV6-5 and TRBJ2-1; a weak D match, TRBD2 (6 bases). The TCR originated in a woman between 50 and 59 years old in good health and CMV-seronegative. The CDR3 nucleotides are TGTGCCAGCAGTTCGACTAGATCCTACAATGAGCAGTTCTTC. This encodes CASSSTRSYNEQFF.